This T cell receptor (beta chain) was retrieved from a study of T-cell reconstitution after alpha-beta-depleted transplantation in children. Whole-study findings and limits: About two months after transplant, alpha-beta T cells reportedly came from several hundred expanded graft clones. Day-60 TCRbeta diversity that was high in some patients was derived from surviving recipient T cells and thymic progenitors. Hyperexpanded clones declined; after one year, newly produced T cells mostly supplied diversity.

Unique molecular identifiers featured in how the TCRbeta library was prepared. TCRdb used MiXCR to reprocess the PCR reads, holding one entry per CDR3 protein. Of under 250,000 distinct CDR3 sequences listed, 6.6% are singletons. Germline V lookup: CDR1 SGHTA, CDR2 FQGNSA. The CDR3 runs to 14 residues. Trimming at V came to 4 bases and at J to 4 bases, leaving 5 bases not matched to a gene. Many counts were recorded for this clonotype. Its antigen is as yet unknown. The source of this sequence is a boy younger than 10 with acute lymphoblastic leukemia, due to receive a stem cell transplant. The sequencing here drew on PBMCs, taken before TCRalphabeta/CD19-depleted stem cell transplant. The V and J genes are TRBV7-2 and TRBJ2-7, with 9 positions matching TRBD1. The CDR3 region is CASSYRGLRYEQYF. The CDR3 DNA reads TGTGCCAGCAGCTACAGGGGGCTCAGATACGAGCAGTACTTC.